This T cell receptor beta chain was sequenced during a study of beta chain features in type 1 diabetes. The study's findings and limits: Still unanswered here is whether HLA type influences TCRB rearrangement. Moderate but significant shortening of TCRB CDR3s was recorded in all four CD4+ subsets from Type 1 diabetes patients.

The CDR3 length is 14 residues. Trimming removed 1 base at V and 0 bases at J, with 8 bases between. Per the germline V gene, CDR1 is SGHRS and CDR2 is YFSETQ. Regarding this clone: Its antigen is undetermined.

The sequenced template was cDNA made from the entire isolated RNA. Generated by immunoSEQ multiplex PCR, the TCRdb table keeps only in-frame clones and is missing some. The repertoire holds some 140,000 clones, with approximately 10% as singletons. The sequencing sample was made of central memory CD4+ T cells from blood. The sequence was collected from a man aged 30 to 45 with type 1 diabetes. The V call is TRBV5-1, the J call TRBJ2-7; D not certain. This CDR3 is CASSLNSRSYEQYF. The CDR3 DNA reads as TGCGCCAGCAGCTTGAACAGTCGCTCCTACGAGCAGTACTTC. The full variable domain, with the rest looked up from reference TRBV5-1 and TRBJ2-7, is KAGVTQTPRYLIKTRGQQVTLSCSPISGHRSVSWYQQTPGQGLQFLFEYFSETQRNKGNFPGRFSGRQFSNSRSEMNVSTLELGDSALYLCASSLNSRSYEQYFGPGTRLTVT.